A selection of T cell receptor beta chains follows, all from one sample in a study of cytomegalovirus exposure and HLA in healthy donors. The method was immunoSEQ multiplex PCR; TCRdb's version includes in-frame clones alone and lacks a portion of them. The sample yields some 200,000 clones, roughly four fifths seen once. Input material: PBMCs. Source of these receptors: a woman aged 18-29 years in good health and CMV-seropositive. Each CDR3 is given with its conserved first and last residue. A D gene is named only where the DNA matches it firmly. Part of the rows lack a size; the others show once, few, many or a class for expanded clones.

TRBV5-4	TRBD1	once	TRBJ1-1	TGTGCCAGCAGCCCAGACCTCCGGGACAGGGGAACTGAAGCTTTCTTT	CASSPDLRDRGTEAFF
TRBV5-1	TRBD1	NA	TRBJ2-2	TGCGCCAGCAGGGGACAGGGGGCTACCGGGGAGCTGTTTTTT	CASRGQGATGELFF
TRBV6-1	NA	NA	TRBJ2-7	TGTGCCAGCAGTGAATTCCTACTACCCTACGAGCAGTACTTC	CASSEFLLPYEQYF
TRBV7-2	NA	NA	TRBJ1-2	TGTGCCAGCAGCCCCCTCGGGGGGCAAATGAATGGCTACACCTTC	CASSPLGGQMNGYTF
TRBV18	NA	NA	TRBJ1-5	TGTGCCAGCTCACCAGAAGAGTCCCCCCCCAATCAGCCCCAGCATTTT	CASSPEESPPNQPQHF
TRBV19	TRBD1	NA	TRBJ1-2	TGTGCCAGTAGTAAGCCGGGACAGGGTAACTATGGCTACACCTTC	CASSKPGQGNYGYTF
TRBV4-3	NA	NA	TRBJ1-2	TGCGCCAGCAGCCAAGACGCGGCTACTAACTATGGCTACACCTTC	CASSQDAATNYGYTF
TRBV7-9	TRBD2	NA	TRBJ2-3	TGTGCCAGCAGCTTGGGACTAGCGGACTCCACAGATACGCAGTATTTT	CASSLGLADSTDTQYF
TRBV6-1	TRBD2	NA	TRBJ2-3	TGTGCCAGCCGGGACGGGGGGGGCACAGATACGCAGTATTTT	CASRDGGGTDTQYF
TRBV7-9	NA	NA	TRBJ2-1	TGTGCCAGCAGCCCAGGGTGGGTAGCGGAGAATGAGCAGTTCTTC	CASSPGWVAENEQFF
TRBV7-2	TRBD2	NA	TRBJ2-1	TGTGCCAGCAGCTTAGTAGGCGGGGGGCCGTCCAATGAGCAGTTCTTC	CASSLVGGGPSNEQFF
TRBV29-1	NA	NA	TRBJ2-7	TGCAGCGCCCAGGACGGGGTAAGCTACGAGCAGTACTTC	CSAQDGVSYEQYF
TRBV7-3	TRBD2	NA	TRBJ2-1	TGTGCCAGCAGCTTAGCGGTAGCGGGGTTACATGAGCAGTTCTTC	CASSLAVAGLHEQFF
TRBV9	NA	few	TRBJ1-5	TGTGCCAGCAGTACGGGGTGGCATAGCAATCAGCCCCAGCATTTT	CASSTGWHSNQPQHF
TRBV27	NA	NA	TRBJ1-2	TGTGCCAGCAGTTTATCGGAGGGACCCTACTATGGCTACACCTTC	CASSLSEGPYYGYTF
TRBV5-4	TRBD2	NA	TRBJ2-2	TGTGCCAGCAGCCCCGGACTAGCGGGGCACACCGGGGAGCTGTTTTTT	CASSPGLAGHTGELFF
TRBV6-1	NA	NA	TRBJ1-6	TGTGCCAGCGGCCGGACAGACAACGGATCACCCCTCCACTTT	CASGRTDNGSPLHF
TRBV29-1	NA	NA	TRBJ1-1	TGCAGCGTGGGGAGAGGCCCCGTAAGGGACACTGAAGCTTTCTTT	CSVGRGPVRDTEAFF
TRBV11-2	NA	NA	TRBJ2-1	TGTGCCAGCAGCTTACGGTTTACCTCCTACAATGAGCAGTTCTTC	CASSLRFTSYNEQFF
TRBV5-4	NA	many	TRBJ1-1	TGTGCCAGCAGCCAACTTACGAACACTGAAGCTTTCTTT	CASSQLTNTEAFF
TRBV6-5	NA	NA	TRBJ2-3	TGTGCCAGCAGGAAGCGGGTTGGCACAGATACGCAGTATTTT	CASRKRVGTDTQYF
TRBV12-5	NA	NA	TRBJ1-2	TGTGCTAGTGGTTTTCGACAGGCCGCCGATGGCTACACCTTC	CASGFRQAADGYTF
TRBV6-6	TRBD1	NA	TRBJ1-6	TGTGCCAGCACCACGGGGACAGGGAGTTCACCCCTCCACTTT	CASTTGTGSSPLHF
TRBV7-8	TRBD1	few	TRBJ1-2	TGTGCCAGCAGCTCAGGGGGACCATATGGCTACACCTTC	CASSSGGPYGYTF
TRBV7-8	TRBD2	NA	TRBJ2-3	TGTGCCACTGGCGGACTAGCGGGGCGCACAGATACGCAGTATTTT	CATGGLAGRTDTQYF
TRBV29-1	NA	NA	TRBJ2-3	TGCAGCGTTGCTGGGGGGAGCACAGATACGCAGTATTTT	CSVAGGSTDTQYF
TRBV4-1	NA	NA	TRBJ1-2	TGCGCCAGCAGCCAGGGGGCCATTGAAGGCTACACCTTC	CASSQGAIEGYTF
TRBV23-1	NA	NA	TRBJ2-6	TGCGCCAGCAGCCGGGACACAGCCTCTGGGGCCAACGTCCTGACTTTC	CASSRDTASGANVLTF
TRBV2	TRBD2	NA	TRBJ2-1	TGTGCCAGCAGAGAGGTGGCGGGGGGGTACAATGAGCAGTTCTTC	CASREVAGGYNEQFF
TRBV11-2	NA	once	TRBJ1-5	TGTGCCAGCAACCACACGTTTAGCAATCAGCCCCAGCATTTT	CASNHTFSNQPQHF
TRBV5-6	TRBD1	NA	TRBJ1-2	TGTGCCAGCAGCCTGGGGACAGGCCTAGCTAACTATGGCTACACCTTC	CASSLGTGLANYGYTF
TRBV23-1	TRBD1	many	TRBJ2-7	TGCGCCAGCAGTCAATTAAGGACAGGGACCTACGAGCAGTACTTC	CASSQLRTGTYEQYF
TRBV28	TRBD1	NA	TRBJ2-1	TGTGCCACACTCCTTACAGGGGGCGGCAATGAGCAGTTCTTC	CATLLTGGGNEQFF
TRBV6-6	TRBD2	NA	TRBJ2-7	TGTGCCAGCAGTATCCCGGGGAGGGGAAGCTCCTACGAGCAGTACTTC	CASSIPGRGSSYEQYF
TRBV28	NA	NA	TRBJ1-1	TGTGCCAGCAGTCCCCGAGGACGGGGGGAAGGCGGCACTGAAGCTTTCTTT	CASSPRGRGEGGTEAFF
TRBV12-5	NA	NA	TRBJ2-3	TGTGCTAGTGGTTCCCGTACAGATACGCAGTATTTT	CASGSRTDTQYF
TRBV11-2	NA	NA	TRBJ2-3	TGTGCCAGCAGCTTCAGGGATGTTTGGGATACGCAGTATTTT	CASSFRDVWDTQYF
TRBV4-3	TRBD2	NA	TRBJ2-5	TGCGCCAGCAGCCAAGATCTTGGTAGCGGGGTCCAAGAGACCCAGTACTTC	CASSQDLGSGVQETQYF